This T cell receptor (beta chain) was captured by sequencing in a study of glioma-infiltrating T cells. Study results and limitations: Tissue-blood divergence was below expectation in non-neoplastic patients, above in gliomas.

This CDR3 has 14 residues. CDR1 and CDR2 (germline): SGHRS, YFSETQ. The V end was cut by 3 bases, the J end by 2 bases, with 8 bases between. To note about this clonotype: Its specificity is unknown.

Using RNA template, CDR3s of TCR alpha and beta were amplified with iRepertoire arm-PCR. TCRdb processed the multiplex PCR reads anew with MiXCR; each CDR3 protein has one entry. The table has under 150,000 distinct CDR3 sequences, around 23% seen once. The sequenced sample was glioma tissue, nonneoplastic brain tissue, or PBMCs (not recorded which). The rearrangement uses TRBV5-1 and TRBJ2-2; D gene unclear. The receptor's source is a human donor with low-grade glioma or glioblastoma, undergoing nonglioma brain surgery, or in good health (not recorded which). CDR3 protein: CASSSYINTGELFF. The CDR3 coding sequence is TGCGCCAGCAGCTCCTACATCAACACCGGGGAGCTGTTTTTT.